This T cell receptor (beta chain) was identified in a study of T cell repertoires in cytomegalovirus infection. Turning to the study itself: It was recently identified HLA-C-restricted and well-studied HLA-B-restricted CMV epitopes that the study used. Shared public TCR beta signatures pointed to both CMV infection and a matching HLA type. Whole-study results and caveats: Based on cumulative public TCR beta family frequency, carriers of CMV plus the relevant HLA were identified. HLA-C-restricted CMV clonotypes gave the most frequent clonotype in two of eight donors.

The V end lost 8 bases, the J end lost 7 bases, and 18 bases lay between the germline ends. The germline V gene encodes CDR1 SEHNR and CDR2 FQNEAQ (reference sequence). The length of the CDR3 is 13 residues. In regard to this clonotype: Its antigen remains unidentified.

TCRdb fed the reads into MiXCR, producing one record per CDR3 protein. The sample records fewer than 650,000 distinct CDR3 sequences, approximately 40% being singletons. The sample in question was cultured PBMCs, obtained from culture after CMV antigen stimulation. The chain has TRBV7-9 and TRBJ2-7, with D unresolved. This sequence was found in a human donor in good health (CMV status not recorded). Some clones in this sample may be carry-over from other donors' samples. In DNA, the CDR3 is TGTGCCAGCTCGACCCTTCCCACGACTGAGCAGTACTTC. Translated: CASSTLPTTEQYF.